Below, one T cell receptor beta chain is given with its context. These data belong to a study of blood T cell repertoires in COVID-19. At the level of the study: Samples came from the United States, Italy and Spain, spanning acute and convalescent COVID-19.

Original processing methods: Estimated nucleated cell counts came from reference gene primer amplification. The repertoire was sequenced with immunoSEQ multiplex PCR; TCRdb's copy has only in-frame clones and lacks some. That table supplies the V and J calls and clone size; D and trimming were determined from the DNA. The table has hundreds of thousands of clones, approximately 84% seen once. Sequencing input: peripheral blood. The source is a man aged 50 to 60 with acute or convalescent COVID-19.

The CDR3, as DNA: TGTGCCAGCAGCCAAGAGAGAGGGTTCTACGAGCAGTACTTC. Translating it yields CASSQERGFYEQYF. V and J are TRBV3-1 (or the pseudogene TRBV3-2) and TRBJ2-7, with D possibly being TRBD2 (5 bases). The CDR3 runs to 14 residues. CDR1 and CDR2 (germline): LGHDT, YNNKEL (reference sequence). With 0 bases removed from V and 3 bases from J, the gap between germline ends came to 9 bases.